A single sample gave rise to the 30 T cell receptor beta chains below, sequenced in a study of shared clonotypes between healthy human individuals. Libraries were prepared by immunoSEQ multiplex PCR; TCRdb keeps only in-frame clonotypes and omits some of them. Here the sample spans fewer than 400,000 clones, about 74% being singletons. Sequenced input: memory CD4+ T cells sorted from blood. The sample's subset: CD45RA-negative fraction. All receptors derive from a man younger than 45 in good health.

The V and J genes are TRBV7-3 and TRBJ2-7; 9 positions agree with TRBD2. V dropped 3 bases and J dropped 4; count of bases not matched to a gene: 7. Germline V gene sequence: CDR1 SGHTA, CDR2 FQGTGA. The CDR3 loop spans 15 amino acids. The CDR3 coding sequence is TGTGCCAGCAGCTTGGCTAGCGGGACAGCATACGAGCAGTACTTC. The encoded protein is CASSLASGTAYEQYF.

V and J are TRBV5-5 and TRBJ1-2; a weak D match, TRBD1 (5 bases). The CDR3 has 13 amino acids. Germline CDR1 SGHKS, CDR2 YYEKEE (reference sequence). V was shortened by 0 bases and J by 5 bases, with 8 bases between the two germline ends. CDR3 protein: CASSLEGAYGYTF. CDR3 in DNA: TGTGCCAGCAGCTTGGAAGGGGCATATGGCTACACCTTC.

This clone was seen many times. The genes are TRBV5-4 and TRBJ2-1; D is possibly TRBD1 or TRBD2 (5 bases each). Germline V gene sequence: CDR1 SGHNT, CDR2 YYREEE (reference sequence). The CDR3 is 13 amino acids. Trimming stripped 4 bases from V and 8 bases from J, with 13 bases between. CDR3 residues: CASSPVGDDEQFF. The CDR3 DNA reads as TGTGCCAGCAGCCCTGTCGGGGACGATGAGCAGTTCTTC. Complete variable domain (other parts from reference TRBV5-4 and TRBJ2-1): ETGVTQSPTHLIKTRGQQVTLRCSSQSGHNTVSWYQQALGQGPQFIFQYYREEENGRGNFPPRFSGLQFPNYSSELNVNALELDDSALYLCASSPVGDDEQFFGPGTRLTVL.

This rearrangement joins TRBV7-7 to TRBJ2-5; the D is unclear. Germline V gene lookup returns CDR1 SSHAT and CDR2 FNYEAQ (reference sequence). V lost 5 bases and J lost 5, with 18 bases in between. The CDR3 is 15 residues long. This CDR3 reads CASSRLPRSTETQYF. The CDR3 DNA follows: TGTGCCAGCAGCCGCCTACCACGTAGCACGGAGACCCAGTACTTC.

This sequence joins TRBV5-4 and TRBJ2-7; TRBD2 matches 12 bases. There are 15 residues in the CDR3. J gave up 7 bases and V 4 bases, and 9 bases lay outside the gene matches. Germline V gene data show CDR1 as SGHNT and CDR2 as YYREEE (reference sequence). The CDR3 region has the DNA TGTGCCAGCAGCATTGGACTAGCGGGATTATATGAGCAGTACTTC. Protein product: CASSIGLAGLYEQYF.

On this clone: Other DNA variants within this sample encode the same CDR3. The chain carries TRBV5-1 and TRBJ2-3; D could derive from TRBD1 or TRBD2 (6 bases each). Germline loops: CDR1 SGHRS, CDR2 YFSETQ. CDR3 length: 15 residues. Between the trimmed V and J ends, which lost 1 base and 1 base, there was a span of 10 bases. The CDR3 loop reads CASSLRGLGTDTQYF. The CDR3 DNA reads TGCGCCAGCAGCTTGCGGGGGCTAGGCACAGATACGCAGTATTTT.

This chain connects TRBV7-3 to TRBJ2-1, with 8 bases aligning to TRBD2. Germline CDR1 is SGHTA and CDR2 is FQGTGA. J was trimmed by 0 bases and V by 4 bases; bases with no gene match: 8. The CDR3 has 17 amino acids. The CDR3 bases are TGTGCCAGCAGCTCCCCGCTGGGACTAGACTCCTACAATGAGCAGTTCTTC. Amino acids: CASSSPLGLDSYNEQFF.

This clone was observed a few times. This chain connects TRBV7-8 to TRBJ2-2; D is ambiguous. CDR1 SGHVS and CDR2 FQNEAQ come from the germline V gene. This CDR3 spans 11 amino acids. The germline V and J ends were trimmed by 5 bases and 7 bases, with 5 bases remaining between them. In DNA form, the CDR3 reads TGTGCCAGCAGCCCGAGCGGGGAGCTGTTTTTT. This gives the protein CASSPSGELFF.

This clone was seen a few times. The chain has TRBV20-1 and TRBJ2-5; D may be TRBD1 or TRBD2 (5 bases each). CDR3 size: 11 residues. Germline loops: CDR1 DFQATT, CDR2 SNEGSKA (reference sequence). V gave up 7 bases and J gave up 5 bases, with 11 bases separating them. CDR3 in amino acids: CSGGGDETQYF. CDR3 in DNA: TGCAGTGGAGGTGGGGACGAGACCCAGTACTTC.

This chain's CDR3 is CASSPNYVATQYF. The CDR3 region has the DNA TGTGCCAGCAGCCCTAATTATGTTGCTACGCAGTATTTT. V gene TRBV7-2 combines with J gene TRBJ2-3; D is unresolved. CDR3 length: 13 amino acids. Deletions cut 5 bases from V and 8 bases from J, with 14 bases between. Germline assignment: CDR1 SGHTA and CDR2 FQGNSA.

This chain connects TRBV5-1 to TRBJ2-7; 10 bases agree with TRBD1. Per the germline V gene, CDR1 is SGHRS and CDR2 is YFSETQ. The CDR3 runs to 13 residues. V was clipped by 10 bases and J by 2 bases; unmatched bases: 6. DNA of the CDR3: TGCGCCGAACCGGGACAGGGGCCCTACGAGCAGTACTTC. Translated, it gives CAEPGQGPYEQYF.

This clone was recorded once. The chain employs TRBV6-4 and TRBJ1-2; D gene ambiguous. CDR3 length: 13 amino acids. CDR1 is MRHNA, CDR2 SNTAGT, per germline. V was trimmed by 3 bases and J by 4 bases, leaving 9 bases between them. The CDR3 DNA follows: TGTGCCAGCAGTGAGGAGGAGGGCTATGGCTACACCTTC. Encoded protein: CASSEEEGYGYTF.

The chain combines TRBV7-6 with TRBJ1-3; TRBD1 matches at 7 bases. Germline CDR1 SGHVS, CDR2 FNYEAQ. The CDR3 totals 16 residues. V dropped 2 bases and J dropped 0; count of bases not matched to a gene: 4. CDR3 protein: CASSLKAGGSGNTIYF. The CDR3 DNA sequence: TGTGCCAGCAGCTTAAAGGCAGGGGGCTCTGGAAACACCATATATTTT.

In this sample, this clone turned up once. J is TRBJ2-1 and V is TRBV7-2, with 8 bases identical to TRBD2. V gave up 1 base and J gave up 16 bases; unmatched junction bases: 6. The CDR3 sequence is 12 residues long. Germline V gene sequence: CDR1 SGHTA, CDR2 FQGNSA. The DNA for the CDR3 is TGTGCCAGCAGCTTAGTAGCGGGGCTTATATTCTTC. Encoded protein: CASSLVAGLIFF.

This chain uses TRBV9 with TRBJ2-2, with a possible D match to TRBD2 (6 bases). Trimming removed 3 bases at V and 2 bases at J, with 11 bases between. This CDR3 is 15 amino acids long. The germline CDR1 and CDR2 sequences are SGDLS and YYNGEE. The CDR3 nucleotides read TGTGCCAGCAGCGCGGGAGCATTAAACACCGGGGAGCTGTTTTTT. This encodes CASSAGALNTGELFF.

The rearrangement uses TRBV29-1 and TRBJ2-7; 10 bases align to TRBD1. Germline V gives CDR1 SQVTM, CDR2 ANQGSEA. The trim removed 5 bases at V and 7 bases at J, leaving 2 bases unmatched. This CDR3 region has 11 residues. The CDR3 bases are TGCAGCGTTCCGGGACAGGGGGAGCAGTACTTC. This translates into CSVPGQGEQYF.

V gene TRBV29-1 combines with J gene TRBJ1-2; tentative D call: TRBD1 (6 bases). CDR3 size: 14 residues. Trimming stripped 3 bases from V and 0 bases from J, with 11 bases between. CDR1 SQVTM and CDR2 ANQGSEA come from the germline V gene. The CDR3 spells CSVERQVPNYGYTF. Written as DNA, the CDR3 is TGCAGCGTTGAGAGACAGGTTCCTAACTATGGCTACACCTTC.

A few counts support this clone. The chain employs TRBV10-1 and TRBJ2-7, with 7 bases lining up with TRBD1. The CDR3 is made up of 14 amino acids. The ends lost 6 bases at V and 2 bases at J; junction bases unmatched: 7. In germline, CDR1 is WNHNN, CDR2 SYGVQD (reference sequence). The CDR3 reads CASSRQGDPYEQYF. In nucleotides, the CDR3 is TGCGCCAGCAGCCGGCAGGGGGACCCCTACGAGCAGTACTTC.

Here the CDR3 reads CASSLRGGEQPQHF. In DNA, the CDR3 is TGTGCCAGCAGCCTCCGAGGGGGCGAACAGCCCCAGCATTTT. The chain joins TRBV7-8 to TRBJ1-5; 7 nucleotides agree with TRBD1. The germline V gene encodes CDR1 SGHVS and CDR2 FQNEAQ. Trimming cost V 5 bases and J 7 bases; bases outside gene matches: 8. The CDR3 loop spans 14 amino acids.

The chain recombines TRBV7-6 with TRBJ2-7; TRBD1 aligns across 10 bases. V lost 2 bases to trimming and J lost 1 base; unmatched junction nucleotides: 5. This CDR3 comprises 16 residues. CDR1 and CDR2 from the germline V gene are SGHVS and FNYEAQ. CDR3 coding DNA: TGTGCCAGCAGCTTACCGTCGGGACAGGGGTCCTACGAGCAGTACTTC. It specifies CASSLPSGQGSYEQYF.

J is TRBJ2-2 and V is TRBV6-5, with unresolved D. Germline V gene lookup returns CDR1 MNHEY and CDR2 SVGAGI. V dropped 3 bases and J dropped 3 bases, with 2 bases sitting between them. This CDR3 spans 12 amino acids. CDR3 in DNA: TGTGCCAGCAGTTATCACACCGGGGAGCTGTTTTTT. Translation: CASSYHTGELFF.

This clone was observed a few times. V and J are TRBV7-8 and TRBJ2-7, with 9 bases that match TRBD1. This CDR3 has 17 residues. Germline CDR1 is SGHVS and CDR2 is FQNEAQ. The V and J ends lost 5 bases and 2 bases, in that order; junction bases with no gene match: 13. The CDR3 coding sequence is TGTGCCAGCAGCCTACGCCCACAGGGGGCCCAACCCTACGAGCAGTACTTC. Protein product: CASSLRPQGAQPYEQYF. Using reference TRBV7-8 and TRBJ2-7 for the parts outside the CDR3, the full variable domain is GAGVSQSPRYKVAKRGQDVALRCDPISGHVSLFWYQQALGQGPEFLTYFQNEAQLDKSGLPSDRFFAERPEGSVSTLKIQRTQQEDSAVYLCASSLRPQGAQPYEQYFGPGTRLTVT.

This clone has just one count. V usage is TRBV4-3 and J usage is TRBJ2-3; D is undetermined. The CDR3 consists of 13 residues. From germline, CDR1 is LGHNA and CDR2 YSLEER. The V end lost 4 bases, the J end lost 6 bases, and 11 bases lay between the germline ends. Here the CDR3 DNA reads TGCGCCAGCAGCCCAACACAGTACGATACGCAGTATTTT. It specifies CASSPTQYDTQYF.

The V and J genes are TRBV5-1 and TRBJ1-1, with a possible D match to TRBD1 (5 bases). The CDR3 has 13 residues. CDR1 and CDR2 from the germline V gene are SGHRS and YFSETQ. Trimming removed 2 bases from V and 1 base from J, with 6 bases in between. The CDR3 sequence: CASSFGANTEAFF. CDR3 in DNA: TGCGCCAGCAGCTTTGGGGCGAACACTGAAGCTTTCTTT.

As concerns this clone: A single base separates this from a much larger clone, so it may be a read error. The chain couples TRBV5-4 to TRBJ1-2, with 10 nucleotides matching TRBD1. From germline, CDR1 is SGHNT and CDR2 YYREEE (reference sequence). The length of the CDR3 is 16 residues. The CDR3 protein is CASSSKGQGRGYSYTF. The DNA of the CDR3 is TGTGCCAGCAGCTCGAAGGGACAGGGGCGAGGCTATAGCTACACCTTC.

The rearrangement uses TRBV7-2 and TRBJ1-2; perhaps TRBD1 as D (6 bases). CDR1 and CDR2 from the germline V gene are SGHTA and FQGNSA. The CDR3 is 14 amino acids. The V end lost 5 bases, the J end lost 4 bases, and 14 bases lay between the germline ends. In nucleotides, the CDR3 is TGTGCCAGCAGCCCCAACAGGGCCTCCTATGGCTACACCTTC. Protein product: CASSPNRASYGYTF.

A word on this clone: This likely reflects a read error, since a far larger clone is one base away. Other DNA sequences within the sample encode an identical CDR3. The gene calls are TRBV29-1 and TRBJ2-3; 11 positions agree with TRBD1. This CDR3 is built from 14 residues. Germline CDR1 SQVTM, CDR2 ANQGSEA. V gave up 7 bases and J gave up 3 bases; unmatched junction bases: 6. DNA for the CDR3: TGCAGCGCTGGACAGGGGGCGCTAACAGATACGCAGTATTTT. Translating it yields CSAGQGALTDTQYF.

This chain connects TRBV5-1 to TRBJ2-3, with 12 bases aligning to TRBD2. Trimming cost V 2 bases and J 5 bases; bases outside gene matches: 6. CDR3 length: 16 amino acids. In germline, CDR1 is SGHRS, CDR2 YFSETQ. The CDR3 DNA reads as TGCGCCAGCAGCTTTTCTAGCGGGAGGGCTGGAGATACGCAGTATTTT. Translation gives CASSFSSGRAGDTQYF.

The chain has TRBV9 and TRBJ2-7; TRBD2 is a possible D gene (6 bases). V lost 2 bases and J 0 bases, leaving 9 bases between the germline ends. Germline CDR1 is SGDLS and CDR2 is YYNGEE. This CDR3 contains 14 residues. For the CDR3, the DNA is TGTGCCAGCAGCGTCCGGGACTTCTCCTACGAGCAGTACTTC. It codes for CASSVRDFSYEQYF. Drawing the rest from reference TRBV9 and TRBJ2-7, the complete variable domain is DSGVTQTPKHLITATGQRVTLRCSPRSGDLSVYWYQQSLDQGLQFLIQYYNGEERAKGNILERFSAQQFPDLHSELNLSSLELGDSALYFCASSVRDFSYEQYFGPGTRLTVT.

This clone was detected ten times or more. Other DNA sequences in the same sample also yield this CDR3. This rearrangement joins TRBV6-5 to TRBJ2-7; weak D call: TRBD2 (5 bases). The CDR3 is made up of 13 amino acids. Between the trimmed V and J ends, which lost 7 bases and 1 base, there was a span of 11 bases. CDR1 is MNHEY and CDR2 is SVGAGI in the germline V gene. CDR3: CASTHRESYEQYF. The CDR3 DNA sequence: TGTGCCAGCACCCACCGGGAATCCTACGAGCAGTACTTC.